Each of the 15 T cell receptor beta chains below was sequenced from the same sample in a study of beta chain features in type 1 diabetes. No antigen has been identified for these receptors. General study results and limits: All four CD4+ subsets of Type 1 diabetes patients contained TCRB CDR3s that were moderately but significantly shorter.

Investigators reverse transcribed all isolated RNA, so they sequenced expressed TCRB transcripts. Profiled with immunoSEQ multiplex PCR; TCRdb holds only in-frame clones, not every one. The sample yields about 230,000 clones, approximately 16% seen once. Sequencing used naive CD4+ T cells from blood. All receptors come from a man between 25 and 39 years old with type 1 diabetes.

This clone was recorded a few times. CDR3 residues: CASSPQQQGALNEQFF. Here the CDR3 DNA reads TGTGCCAGCTCACCACAACAACAGGGGGCCCTCAATGAGCAGTTCTTC. The rearrangement joins TRBV18 to TRBJ2-1; 9 nucleotides align to TRBD1. The CDR3 runs to 16 residues. The J segment lost 6 bases and the V segment lost 1 base, leaving 7 bases of the junction unmatched. CDR1 and CDR2 from the germline V gene are KGHSH and LQKENI.

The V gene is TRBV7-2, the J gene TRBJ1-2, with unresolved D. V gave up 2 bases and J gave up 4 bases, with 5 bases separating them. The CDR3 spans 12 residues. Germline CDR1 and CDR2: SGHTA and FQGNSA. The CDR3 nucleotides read TGTGCCAGCAGCTTAAGTCTCTATGGCTACACCTTC. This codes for CASSLSLYGYTF.

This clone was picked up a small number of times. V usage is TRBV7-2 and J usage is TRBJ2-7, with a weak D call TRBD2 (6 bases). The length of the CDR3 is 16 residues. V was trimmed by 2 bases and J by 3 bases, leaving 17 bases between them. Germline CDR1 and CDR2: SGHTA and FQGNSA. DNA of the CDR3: TGTGCCAGCAGCTTATATGGAGCGGGTTCCCTCTACGAGCAGTACTTC. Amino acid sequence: CASSLYGAGSLYEQYF.

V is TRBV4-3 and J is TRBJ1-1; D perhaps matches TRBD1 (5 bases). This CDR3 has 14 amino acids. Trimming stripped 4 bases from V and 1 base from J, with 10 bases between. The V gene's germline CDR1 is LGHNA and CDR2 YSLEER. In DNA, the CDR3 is TGCGCCAGCAGCCGGTCGACAGCGAACACTGAAGCTTTCTTT. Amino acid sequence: CASSRSTANTEAFF.

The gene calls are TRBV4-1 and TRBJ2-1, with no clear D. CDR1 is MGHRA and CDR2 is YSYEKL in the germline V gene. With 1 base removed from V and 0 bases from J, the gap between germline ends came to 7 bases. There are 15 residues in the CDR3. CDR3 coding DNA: TGCGCCAGCAGCCAAGTGGCTAGCTCCTACAATGAGCAGTTCTTC. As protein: CASSQVASSYNEQFF.

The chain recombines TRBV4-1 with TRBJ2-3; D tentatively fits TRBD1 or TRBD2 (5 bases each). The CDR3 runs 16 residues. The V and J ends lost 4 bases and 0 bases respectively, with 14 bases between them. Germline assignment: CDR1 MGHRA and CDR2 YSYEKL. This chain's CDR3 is CASSPTRDPSTDTQYF. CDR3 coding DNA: TGCGCCAGCAGCCCAACAAGGGACCCTAGCACAGATACGCAGTATTTT.

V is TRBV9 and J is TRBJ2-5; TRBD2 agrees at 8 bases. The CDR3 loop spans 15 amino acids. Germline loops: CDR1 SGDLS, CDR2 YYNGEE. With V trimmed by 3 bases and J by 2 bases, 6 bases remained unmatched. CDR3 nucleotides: TGTGCCAGCAGCGGCGGCGGACTAGCTCAAGAGACCCAGTACTTC. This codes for CASSGGGLAQETQYF. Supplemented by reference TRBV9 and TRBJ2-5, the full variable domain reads DSGVTQTPKHLITATGQRVTLRCSPRSGDLSVYWYQQSLDQGLQFLIQYYNGEERAKGNILERFSAQQFPDLHSELNLSSLELGDSALYFCASSGGGLAQETQYFGPGTRLLVL.

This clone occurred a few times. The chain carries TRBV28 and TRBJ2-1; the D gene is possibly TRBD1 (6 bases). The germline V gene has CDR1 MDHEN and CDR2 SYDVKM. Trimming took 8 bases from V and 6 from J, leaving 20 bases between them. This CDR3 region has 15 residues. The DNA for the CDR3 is TGTGCCAGCCTTCAACCCCCAGGGGTCGGCAATGAGCAGTTCTTC. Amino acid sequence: CASLQPPGVGNEQFF.

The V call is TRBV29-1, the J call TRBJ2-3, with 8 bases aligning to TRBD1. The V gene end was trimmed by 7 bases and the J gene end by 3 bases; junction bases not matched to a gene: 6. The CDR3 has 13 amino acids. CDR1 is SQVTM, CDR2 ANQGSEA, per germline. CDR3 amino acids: CSARRTGTDTQYF. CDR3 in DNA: TGCAGCGCCCGAAGGACAGGGACAGATACGCAGTATTTT.

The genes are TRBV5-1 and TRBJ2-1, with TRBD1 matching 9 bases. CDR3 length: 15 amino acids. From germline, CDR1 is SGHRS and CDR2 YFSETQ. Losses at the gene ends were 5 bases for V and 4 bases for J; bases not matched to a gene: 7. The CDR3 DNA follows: TGCGCCAGCAGAATCGGACAGGGGATTTACAATGAGCAGTTCTTC. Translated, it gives CASRIGQGIYNEQFF.

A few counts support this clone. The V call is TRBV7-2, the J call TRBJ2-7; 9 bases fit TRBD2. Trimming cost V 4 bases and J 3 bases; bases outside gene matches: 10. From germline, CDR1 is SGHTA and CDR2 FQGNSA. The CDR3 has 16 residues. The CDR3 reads CASSSKAGGSLYEQYF. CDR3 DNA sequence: TGTGCCAGCAGCTCTAAAGCGGGAGGATCCCTCTACGAGCAGTACTTC.

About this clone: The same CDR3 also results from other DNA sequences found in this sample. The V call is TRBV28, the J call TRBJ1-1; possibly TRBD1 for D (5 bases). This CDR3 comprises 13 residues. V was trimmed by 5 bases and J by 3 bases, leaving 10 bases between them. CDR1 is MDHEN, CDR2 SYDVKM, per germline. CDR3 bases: TGTGCCAGCAGTCTTGACAGATACACTGAAGCTTTCTTT. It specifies CASSLDRYTEAFF.

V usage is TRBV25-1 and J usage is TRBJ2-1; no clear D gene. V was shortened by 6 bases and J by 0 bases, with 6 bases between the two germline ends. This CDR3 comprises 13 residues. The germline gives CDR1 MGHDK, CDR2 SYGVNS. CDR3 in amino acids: CASRAGSYNEQFF. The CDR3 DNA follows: TGTGCCAGCAGGGCCGGCTCCTACAATGAGCAGTTCTTC.

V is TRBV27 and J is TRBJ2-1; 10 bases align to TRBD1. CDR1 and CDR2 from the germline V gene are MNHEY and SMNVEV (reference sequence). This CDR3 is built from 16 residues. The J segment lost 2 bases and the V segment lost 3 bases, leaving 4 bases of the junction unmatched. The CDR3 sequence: CASSLGGTGAYNEQFF. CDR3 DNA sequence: TGTGCCAGCAGTTTGGGCGGGACAGGGGCCTACAATGAGCAGTTCTTC.

The CDR3: CASSGAYATSGANVLTF. The CDR3 coding sequence is TGCGCCAGCAGTGGCGCTTACGCGACCTCTGGGGCCAACGTCCTGACTTTC. The V gene is TRBV10-2, the J gene TRBJ2-6; D not certain. Germline lookup yields CDR1 WSHSY and CDR2 SAAADI. CDR3 length: 17 amino acids. V lost 4 bases and J lost 0, with 13 bases in between.